This T cell receptor beta chain emerged from a study of shared clonotypes between healthy human individuals. V lost 8 bases, J lost 6 bases, and 22 bases stayed unmatched. The germline gives CDR1 MNHEY, CDR2 SMNVEV (reference sequence). This CDR3 has 17 residues. The assay was immunoSEQ multiplex PCR, and TCRdb's table has in-frame clones only and misses some. Of 2,500,000 or so clones in the sample, approximately 90% were seen once. The rearrangement links TRBV27 to TRBJ2-7; 7 positions agree with TRBD2. The source material was naive CD4+ T cells from PBMCs. Subset here: CD45RA+ positively selected. This sequence was found in a man younger than 35 in good health. Some clones in this sample may be carry-over from other donors' samples. CDR3 bases: TGTGCCAGCTACCAGTTTGCTATTCAGGCGACTAGCACCGAGCAGTACTTC. Translating it yields CASYQFAIQATSTEQYF.